These 17 T cell receptor beta chains originate from one sample sequenced in a study of blood T cells in healthy people across ages (dated by TCRdb to about 2015). To prepare the library, 5' RACE was applied. The sample was run on an Illumina HiSeq 2500. A second PCR of 7 to 11 cycles was performed with a sample-barcoded 5' primer and a J-beta primer mix. TCRdb reprocessing: public reads trimmed at Q25 with fastp, clones called with MiXCR, in-frame beta chains kept. Rows with a matching CDR3 protein are joined into one entry that keeps the most common DNA and genes. This sample lists 1 million or so distinct CDR3 sequences; around 45% were detected once. Clones ranked in the top ten supply under 20% of the sample. The material sequenced was blood. Receptors were obtained from a woman between 55 and 75 years old in good health.

The V call is TRBV3-1, the J call TRBJ2-7; 7 positions match TRBD2. CDR1 LGHDT and CDR2 YNNKEL come from the germline V gene (reference sequence). The trim removed 0 bases at V and 1 base at J, leaving 6 bases unmatched. The CDR3 is 16 residues long. CDR3 sequence: CASSQEGPSGSYEQYF. The CDR3 DNA sequence: TGTGCCAGCAGCCAAGAGGGGCCTAGCGGATCCTACGAGCAGTACTTC.

This clonotype has only a few counts. The chain is built from TRBV3-1 and TRBJ1-5; 9 bases agree with TRBD1. V trimming: 5 bases; J trimming: 7 bases; junction bases outside the gene matches: 12. This CDR3 has 16 amino acids. Looked up from germline, CDR1 is LGHDT and CDR2 is YNNKEL (reference sequence). The CDR3 DNA sequence: TGTGCCAGCAGCAGCCGGGACAGGGAGGACGAACAGCCCCAGCATTTT. As protein: CASSSRDREDEQPQHF.

The V and J genes are TRBV7-9 and TRBJ2-3; tentatively, D is TRBD2 (6 bases). Looked up from germline, CDR1 is SEHNR and CDR2 is FQNEAQ (reference sequence). The CDR3 runs to 14 residues. Deletions cut 2 bases from V and 4 bases from J, with 10 bases between. Here the CDR3 reads CASSLRDCADTQYF. The CDR3 nucleotides are TGTGCCAGCAGCTTAAGGGACTGTGCAGATACGCAGTATTTT.

This clonotype was seen more than once but under ten times. The chain joins TRBV6-1 to TRBJ2-1, with unresolved D. Germline V gene lookup returns CDR1 MNHNS and CDR2 SASEGT. This CDR3 has 14 amino acids. V dropped 6 bases and J dropped 2 bases, with 11 bases sitting between them. DNA for the CDR3: TGTGCCAGCAGGGAGAGTTTCACCTACAATGAGCAGTTCTTC. Translated: CASRESFTYNEQFF.

As DNA, the CDR3 is TGCAGTGCTAGATCCCAGGCCAACTCTGGAAACACCATATATTTT. This codes for CSARSQANSGNTIYF. The rearrangement uses TRBV20-1 and TRBJ1-3; D unresolved. CDR1 and CDR2 (germline): DFQATT, SNEGSKA (reference sequence). The CDR3 sequence is 15 residues long. The V end lost 2 bases, the J end lost 0 bases, and 11 bases lay between the germline ends.

This clonotype has more than one count but fewer than ten. This chain links TRBV6-2 or TRBV6-3 with TRBJ2-3; TRBD2 matches 7 bases. Germline V lookup: CDR1 MNHEY, CDR2 SVGEGT. With 1 base clipped from V and 8 bases from J, the junction kept 0 bases outside the gene matches. This CDR3 comprises 12 residues. CDR3 bases: TGTGCCAGCAGTTACTGGGGGGGTACGCAGTATTTT. Protein product: CASSYWGGTQYF.

The V and J genes are TRBV28 and TRBJ2-1, with 8 bases matching TRBD1. The J call may be wrong; the DNA end is better matched by TRBJ2-7. The CDR3 is 16 amino acids. CDR1 is MDHEN and CDR2 is SYDVKM in the germline V gene. The DNA of the CDR3 is TGTGCCAGCAACGGACAGGGCCCAAGCTCCTACAATGAGCAGTACTTC. Translated, it gives CASNGQGPSSYNEQYF.

The gene calls are TRBV4-2 and TRBJ2-4; 7 bases fit TRBD2. Germline CDR1 is LGHNA and CDR2 is YNFKEQ. This CDR3 spans 19 amino acids. Trimming removed 0 bases from V and 2 bases from J; junction bases left unmatched: 13. The CDR3 DNA reads as TGTGCCAGCAGCCAAGAGGGGGGGGACTACGACTTCCCCAAAAACATTCAGTACTTC. Protein: CASSQEGGDYDFPKNIQYF.

J is TRBJ1-4 and V is TRBV9, with D perhaps matching TRBD1 (6 bases). V lost 3 bases and J lost 12, with 18 bases in between. Looked up from germline, CDR1 is SGDLS and CDR2 is YYNGEE. The CDR3 totals 14 residues. CDR3: CASSGQEELEELFF. In nucleotides, the CDR3 is TGTGCCAGCAGCGGACAGGAGGAGCTCGAAGAACTGTTTTTT.

The chain couples TRBV5-1 to TRBJ2-4, with D perhaps assigned TRBD1 or TRBD2 (5 bases each). This CDR3 is built from 16 residues. V was trimmed by 4 bases and J by 6 bases, leaving 20 bases between them. CDR1 is SGHRS and CDR2 is YFSETQ in the germline V gene. CDR3 sequence: CASSAWDQPMGNIQYF. The CDR3, as DNA: TGCGCCAGCAGCGCGTGGGACCAGCCTATGGGAAACATTCAGTACTTC.

This clonotype was observed at least ten times. CDR3 nucleotides: TGCAGCGTTGAATCCGGTATTGATACGCAGTATTTT. Encoded protein: CSVESGIDTQYF. The chain uses TRBV29-1 and TRBJ2-3; D not certain. With 2 bases removed from V and 6 bases from J, the gap between germline ends came to 9 bases. This CDR3 region has 12 residues. Germline loops: CDR1 SQVTM, CDR2 ANQGSEA.

The chain has TRBV28 and TRBJ1-5; 8 bases fit TRBD1. This CDR3 has 17 residues. The V gene end was trimmed by 5 bases and the J gene end by 2 bases; junction bases not matched to a gene: 11. CDR1 is MDHEN, CDR2 SYDVKM, per germline. CDR3 sequence: CASSPTRGLVGNQPQHF. In DNA, the CDR3 is TGTGCCAGCAGTCCCACCAGGGGGCTCGTGGGCAATCAGCCCCAGCATTTT.

Ten or more counts support this clonotype. The V gene is TRBV20-1, the J gene TRBJ2-4; 9 nucleotides align to TRBD1. CDR1 DFQATT and CDR2 SNEGSKA come from the germline V gene (reference sequence). CDR3 length: 14 residues. Trimming took 6 bases from V and 7 from J; bases not matched to a gene: 10. CDR3 nucleotides: TGCAGTGCCAGCCCCACAGGGGGCAGGAACATTCAGTACTTC. Translation: CSASPTGGRNIQYF.

The chain has TRBV7-3 and TRBJ2-2; TRBD2 matches 7 bases. Losses at the gene ends were 3 bases for V and 6 bases for J; bases not matched to a gene: 10. Germline CDR1 is SGHTA and CDR2 is FQGTGA. The CDR3 has 16 amino acids. The CDR3 loop reads CASSFAAGAGAGELFF. DNA for the CDR3: TGTGCCAGCAGCTTTGCGGCGGGAGCAGGTGCCGGGGAGCTGTTTTTT.

This clonotype showed up many times. This chain joins TRBV27 and TRBJ2-1; D possibly corresponds to TRBD1 (5 bases). The CDR3 runs 11 residues. Trimming shortened V by 6 bases and J by 9 bases, and 9 bases separated the two germline ends. Germline V lookup: CDR1 MNHEY, CDR2 SMNVEV (reference sequence). The CDR3 sequence is CASRGGAEQFF. CDR3 bases: TGTGCCAGCAGGGGTGGGGCTGAGCAGTTCTTC.

With respect to this clonotype: The junction differs from germline at one of its ends, possibly a read error. This chain uses TRBV2 with TRBJ2-5; 11 bases match TRBD2. The J call may be faulty, since TRBJ2-7 better matches the DNA end. This CDR3 comprises 15 residues. CDR1 is SNHLY and CDR2 is FYNNEI in the germline V gene. The CDR3 DNA follows: TGTGCCTGCAGTCCGAAGACTAGCGGGACCGACGAGCAGTACTTC. Translated, it gives CACSPKTSGTDEQYF.

This clonotype showed up just once. The chain combines TRBV20-1 with TRBJ2-1; TRBD2 aligns across 8 bases. The CDR3 is 14 residues long. Per germline, CDR1 DFQATT and CDR2 SNEGSKA (reference sequence). With 4 bases clipped from V and 7 bases from J, the junction kept 9 bases outside the gene matches. CDR3 coding DNA: TGCAGTGCTACCGGGGGGGCTTACATAAATGAGCAGTTCTTC. It yields the protein CSATGGAYINEQFF.